This passage covers 20 T cell receptor beta chains from one sample sequenced in a study of T cells after yellow fever vaccination. TCRdb recomputed calls from the 5' RACE reads with MiXCR, one row per CDR3 protein. The table includes 400,000 to 650,000 distinct CDR3 sequences, 21% detected once. Sequencing used PBMCs, obtained about 21 days after the first yellow fever vaccination. The receptors here all came from a man between 18 and 35 years old who received the YFV17D yellow fever vaccine.

This clonotype came up a few times. V is TRBV9 and J is TRBJ1-1; D is undetermined. Germline V lookup: CDR1 SGDLS, CDR2 YYNGEE. This CDR3 spans 15 amino acids. The V end was cut by 4 bases, the J end by 0 bases, with 13 bases between. CDR3 bases: TGTGCCAGCAGCCCGAGAGGGATTATGAACACTGAAGCTTTCTTT. Protein: CASSPRGIMNTEAFF.

This clonotype appeared a few times. This chain links TRBV7-2 with TRBJ2-1, with 7 nucleotides matching TRBD1. This CDR3 comprises 16 residues. CDR1 and CDR2 from the germline V gene are SGHTA and FQGNSA. The ends lost 1 base at V and 5 bases at J; junction bases unmatched: 8. In DNA, the CDR3 is TGTGCCAGCAGCTTAGTTGGCAGGGGGTTGAACAATGAGCAGTTCTTC. Its translation is CASSLVGRGLNNEQFF.

There are a few counts of this clonotype. The chain couples TRBV11-2 to TRBJ2-3; 9 nucleotides align to TRBD1. CDR3 length equals 17 residues. Germline V gene data show CDR1 as SGHAT and CDR2 as FQNNGV. Unmatched junction bases numbered 9, after V lost 3 bases and J lost 2 bases. DNA for the CDR3: TGTGCCAGCAGCTTTAGGCCGACAGGGGGAGTCACAGATACGCAGTATTTT. Translating it yields CASSFRPTGGVTDTQYF.

In its sample, this clonotype was seen many times. The rearrangement links TRBV24-1 to TRBJ2-3, with unresolved D. There are 17 residues in the CDR3. Germline lookup yields CDR1 KGHDR and CDR2 SFDVKD. The V and J ends lost 1 base and 4 bases respectively, with 17 bases between them. This CDR3 is CATSDFPEGPSADTQYF. In nucleotides, the CDR3 is TGTGCCACCAGTGATTTTCCGGAAGGGCCAAGCGCAGATACGCAGTATTTT.

The genes are TRBV12-3 or TRBV12-4 and TRBJ2-5; 10 positions match TRBD2. The CDR3 sequence is 15 residues long. Unmatched junction bases numbered 7, after V lost 5 bases and J lost 4 bases. As DNA, the CDR3 is TGTGCCAGCAGTCCCACCCCTAGCGGGGGAGAGACCCAGTACTTC. It yields the protein CASSPTPSGGETQYF.

The CDR3 is CASSFSGNYEQYF. The DNA of the CDR3 is TGTGCCAGCAGTTTCAGTGGGAACTACGAGCAGTACTTC. The genes are TRBV27 and TRBJ2-7, with D unresolved. Per germline, CDR1 MNHEY and CDR2 SMNVEV (reference sequence). The CDR3 runs 13 residues. Trimming took off 3 bases at V and 3 bases at J, with 9 bases between the two ends.

The chain is built from TRBV28 and TRBJ2-7; no reliable D call. Trimming took off 2 bases at V and 8 bases at J, with 19 bases between the two ends. The CDR3 sequence is 15 residues long. The germline CDR1 and CDR2 sequences are MDHEN and SYDVKM. CDR3 in amino acids: CASSLPPRSRSKQYF. Written as DNA, the CDR3 is TGTGCCAGCAGTTTACCTCCTAGGTCCCGGTCCAAGCAGTACTTC.

The chain uses TRBV6-5 and TRBJ1-3; TRBD1 is a possible D gene (5 bases). With 0 bases removed from V and 2 bases from J, the gap between germline ends came to 8 bases. Per germline, CDR1 MNHEY and CDR2 SVGAGI. The CDR3 is 15 residues long. CDR3 DNA: TGTGCCAGCAGTTACTCGACACAGGCTGGAAACACCATATATTTT. It yields the protein CASSYSTQAGNTIYF.

The chain links TRBV5-1 to TRBJ2-7; D is possibly TRBD2 (5 bases). V dropped 7 bases and J dropped 4 bases, with 18 bases sitting between them. The CDR3 length is 14 residues. Per the germline V gene, CDR1 is SGHRS and CDR2 is YFSETQ. CDR3 amino acids: CASASWTGIYEQYF. In DNA form, the CDR3 reads TGCGCCAGCGCGTCCTGGACGGGAATTTACGAGCAGTACTTC.

This clonotype was observed a few times. J is TRBJ1-1 and V is TRBV6-5, with TRBD1 matching 7 bases. Trimming removed 2 bases from V and 0 bases from J; junction bases left unmatched: 3. Germline-derived CDR1 and CDR2 are MNHEY and SVGAGI. The CDR3 loop spans 15 amino acids. The CDR3 coding sequence is TGTGCCAGCAGTTACGGTGGGACAGTGAACACTGAAGCTTTCTTT. It yields the protein CASSYGGTVNTEAFF.

The chain carries TRBV29-1 and TRBJ1-1; TRBD1 aligns across 8 bases. The J segment lost 2 bases and the V segment lost 7 bases, leaving 15 bases of the junction unmatched. CDR1 is SQVTM and CDR2 is ANQGSEA in the germline V gene. The length of the CDR3 is 16 residues. For the CDR3, the DNA is TGCAGCGCACATAGGGTGGACAGGGAACTTAACACTGAAGCTTTCTTT. Residues: CSAHRVDRELNTEAFF.

J is TRBJ2-2 and V is TRBV4-3; the match to TRBD1 covers 8 bases. The germline V gene has CDR1 LGHNA and CDR2 YSLEER. The CDR3 loop spans 19 amino acids. With 1 base clipped from V and 5 bases from J, the junction kept 15 bases outside the gene matches. This chain's CDR3 is CASSQGVDRTGLRTGELFF. In DNA form, the CDR3 reads TGCGCCAGCAGCCAAGGGGTAGACCGGACAGGGTTGAGAACCGGGGAGCTGTTTTTT.

CDR3 DNA: TGCGCCAGCAGCGCCCCGGGACGCTCCTACGAGCAGTACGTC. It specifies CASSAPGRSYEQYV. The chain links TRBV4-1 to TRBJ2-7, with D possibly called TRBD1 or TRBD2 (5 bases each). CDR3 size: 14 residues. Per germline, CDR1 MGHRA and CDR2 YSYEKL. Trimming removed 5 bases at V and 0 bases at J, with 11 bases between.

The sample holds many counts of this clonotype. The chain carries TRBV7-9 and TRBJ2-4; D gene unclear. Germline CDR1 and CDR2: SEHNR and FQNEAQ (reference sequence). V lost 5 bases and J lost 0, with 8 bases in between. The CDR3 runs 14 residues. The CDR3 here is CASSEKLAKNIQYF. The CDR3 DNA reads TGTGCCAGCAGCGAAAAGCTAGCCAAAAACATTCAGTACTTC. Together with reference TRBV7-9 and TRBJ2-4, the CDR3 gives the full variable domain: DTGVSQNPRHKITKRGQNVTFRCDPISEHNRLYWYRQTLGQGPEFLTYFQNEAQLEKSRLLSDRFSAERPKGSFSTLEIQRTEQGDSAMYLCASSEKLAKNIQYFGAGTRLSVL.

The table lists this clonotype with a few counts. The chain recombines TRBV29-1 with TRBJ2-6; tentatively, D is TRBD2 (5 bases). The CDR3 spans 14 residues. Trimming cost V 6 bases and J 0 bases, with 9 bases left between them. Germline V gene lookup returns CDR1 SQVTM and CDR2 ANQGSEA. The CDR3 DNA reads as TGCAGCGTGGCTGGAGGCTCTGGGGCCAACGTCCTGACTTTC. This translates into CSVAGGSGANVLTF. The full variable domain, rest sourced from reference TRBV29-1 and TRBJ2-6, is SAVISQKPSRDICQRGTSLTIQCQVDSQVTMMFWYRQQPGQSLTLIATANQGSEATYESGFVIDKFPISRPNLTFSTLTVSNMSPEDSSIYLCSVAGGSGANVLTFGAGSRLTVL.

This clonotype was counted between two and nine times. CDR3 residues: CASTGQGAITGELFF. CDR3 nucleotides: TGTGCCAGCACAGGACAGGGGGCAATCACCGGGGAGCTGTTTTTT. V and J are TRBV12-3 or TRBV12-4 and TRBJ2-2; 11 nucleotides match TRBD1. J was trimmed by 4 bases and V by 7 bases; bases with no gene match: 5. The CDR3 has 15 residues.

This clonotype has only a few counts. CDR3 residues: CASSYSGISNQPQHF. CDR3 bases: TGTGCCAGCAGTTATTCGGGGATCAGCAATCAGCCCCAGCATTTT. This sequence joins TRBV12-3 or TRBV12-4 and TRBJ1-5, with D uncertain. Trimming took 4 bases from V and 1 from J, leaving 11 bases between them. The CDR3 loop spans 15 amino acids.

This clonotype was seen ten or more times. The chain employs TRBV4-3 and TRBJ1-5, with no clear D. Germline lookup yields CDR1 LGHNA and CDR2 YSLEER. V lost 1 base, J lost 4 bases, and 5 bases lay in between. This CDR3 region has 13 residues. The CDR3 DNA is TGCGCCAGCAGCCAAGGAGAGAATCAGCCCCAGCATTTT. Its protein product is CASSQGENQPQHF.

The sample holds a few counts of this clonotype. V and J are TRBV20-1 and TRBJ1-2, with unresolved D. The ends were cut back, 3 bases at V and 1 base at J, with 15 bases in the middle. There are 15 residues in the CDR3. The germline V gene encodes CDR1 DFQATT and CDR2 SNEGSKA (reference sequence). The CDR3 nucleotides read TGCAGTGCTAGGCCCAGATTCTCGATTAACTATGGCTACACCTTC. The encoded protein is CSARPRFSINYGYTF.

This clonotype was counted a few times. The V call is TRBV6-5, the J call TRBJ2-5; 12 bases align to TRBD2. The CDR3 sequence is 17 residues long. Losses at the gene ends were 3 bases for V and 5 bases for J; bases not matched to a gene: 10. Germline CDR1 is MNHEY and CDR2 is SVGAGI. Here the CDR3 reads CASSYSSSGGAGETQYF. CDR3 nucleotides: TGTGCCAGCAGTTATTCTTCTAGCGGGGGGGCCGGGGAGACCCAGTACTTC.